These 30 T cell receptor beta chains share one sample of origin, sequenced in a study of CD8 T cells in ankylosing spondylitis. The antigens these receptors bind are not known. Study outcomes and limitations: A TCR beta motif of about eight highly homologous variants appeared characteristic of ankylosing spondylitis blood.

One entry per CDR3 protein results from TCRdb running MiXCR on the 5' RACE reads. Of 670,000 or so distinct CDR3 sequences listed, roughly 19% are singletons. Sequences were obtained from blood, either unsorted or a sorted T cell fraction (not recorded which). Receptors originate from a male donor with ankylosing spondylitis.

This chain connects TRBV20-1 to TRBJ2-5; TRBD1 is a possible D gene (6 bases). The CDR3 is made up of 15 amino acids. Germline lookup yields CDR1 DFQATT and CDR2 SNEGSKA (reference sequence). Trimming removed 0 bases from V and 3 bases from J, with 14 bases in between. CDR3 nucleotides: TGCAGTGCTAGAGATGACCGGGACAAAGAAGAGACCCAGTACTTC. Its translation is CSARDDRDKEETQYF.

The chain is built from TRBV2 and TRBJ2-2, with D unresolved. Per the germline V gene, CDR1 is SNHLY and CDR2 is FYNNEI. The ends were cut back, 7 bases at V and 0 bases at J, with 6 bases in the middle. The CDR3 spans 13 residues. CDR3 protein: CASTRTNTGELFF. The CDR3 region has the DNA TGTGCCAGCACGAGAACGAACACCGGGGAGCTGTTTTTT.

The table lists this clonotype with many counts. The rearrangement links TRBV12-3 or TRBV12-4 to TRBJ2-5; 8 bases fit TRBD1. This CDR3 contains 13 residues. V trimming: 5 bases; J trimming: 5 bases; junction bases outside the gene matches: 4. The chain's CDR3 is CASSDRGLETQYF. CDR3 DNA: TGTGCCAGCAGTGACAGGGGTCTCGAGACCCAGTACTTC.

This clonotype was observed a handful of times. A junction boundary mismatches the germline segment, possibly from a read error. This sequence joins TRBV7-7 and TRBJ2-7; the D gene is possibly TRBD1 (6 bases). Looked up from germline, CDR1 is SSHAT and CDR2 is FNYEAQ (reference sequence). The CDR3 extends over 12 amino acids. The chain's CDR3 is CASSLRTAEQYF. In DNA form, the CDR3 reads TGTGCTAGCAGCTTAAGGACAGCCGAGCAGTACTTC.

This clonotype was counted between two and nine times. CDR3 DNA: TGTGCCAGCAGCCAACGGGGCCTTTTGGATGAGCAGTTCTTC. This sequence encodes CASSQRGLLDEQFF. The genes are TRBV11-2 and TRBJ2-1; D tentatively reads TRBD1 or TRBD2 (5 bases each). V was trimmed by 5 bases and J by 8 bases, leaving 16 bases between them. Germline V gives CDR1 SGHAT, CDR2 FQNNGV. The CDR3 runs 14 residues.

This clonotype was picked up many times. The chain links TRBV7-9 to TRBJ1-2; a weak D match, TRBD1 (5 bases). The V end was cut by 3 bases, the J end by 1 base, with 12 bases between. The CDR3 runs 15 residues. Germline lookup yields CDR1 SEHNR and CDR2 FQNEAQ (reference sequence). In nucleotides, the CDR3 is TGTGCCAGCAGCTTCGCCCATGACAGTAACTATGGCTACACCTTC. This encodes CASSFAHDSNYGYTF.

This clonotype was seen more than once but under ten times. V usage is TRBV4-1 and J usage is TRBJ2-7; D uncertain. Germline V lookup: CDR1 MGHRA, CDR2 YSYEKL. V lost 1 base, J lost 3 bases, and 16 bases lay in between. The CDR3 runs 16 residues. The CDR3: CASSQGAAALLYEQYF. In DNA form, the CDR3 reads TGCGCCAGCAGCCAAGGTGCGGCAGCCTTACTCTACGAGCAGTACTTC.

The gene calls are TRBV12-3 or TRBV12-4 and TRBJ2-1, with 8 positions matching TRBD1. With 6 bases clipped from V and 1 base from J, the junction kept 20 bases outside the gene matches. The length of the CDR3 is 20 residues. CDR3 region: CASRGGFGQGSRLSYNEQFF. The CDR3 DNA is TGTGCCAGCAGGGGGGGTTTCGGACAGGGTTCTAGGTTGTCCTACAATGAGCAGTTCTTC.

In this sample, this clonotype turned up a few times. The V call is TRBV12-3 or TRBV12-4, the J call TRBJ1-5; D is unclear. V was clipped by 7 bases and J by 9 bases, with 13 bases between them. CDR3 length equals 12 residues. CDR3 in DNA: TGTGCCAGCAAGACGGACTCGGGGCCCCAGCATTTT. Amino acid sequence: CASKTDSGPQHF.

This clonotype was picked up many times. The junction and the germline gene differ at one end; a read error may be behind it. This sequence joins TRBV29-1 and TRBJ2-3, with TRBD2 matching over 13 bases. Germline V lookup: CDR1 SQVTM, CDR2 ANQGSEA. This CDR3 is 19 amino acids long. The CDR3 sequence is CSVEGTSGIQITSTDTQYF. The CDR3 nucleotides read TGCAGCGTCGAAGGGACTAGCGGGATTCAAATAACTAGCACAGATACGCAGTATTTT.

This clonotype occurred a few times. Here the CDR3 reads CASKGWGISSGANVLTF. In nucleotides, the CDR3 is TGCGCCAGTAAAGGTTGGGGGATAAGCTCTGGGGCCAACGTCCTGACTTTC. The chain carries TRBV4-1 and TRBJ2-6; TRBD1 or TRBD2 may be the D gene (5 bases each). The germline V gene encodes CDR1 MGHRA and CDR2 YSYEKL. The CDR3 length is 17 residues. Trimming removed 9 bases from V and 0 bases from J, with 18 bases in between.

The chain has TRBV5-1 and TRBJ2-5, with TRBD2 identical over 9 bases. V gave up 0 bases and J gave up 5 bases; unmatched junction bases: 5. Germline CDR1 and CDR2: SGHRS and YFSETQ. The CDR3 length is 15 residues. The CDR3 is CASSLVGTSFETQYF. Here the CDR3 DNA reads TGCGCCAGCAGCTTGGTCGGGACTAGCTTCGAGACCCAGTACTTC.

The chain combines TRBV4-3 with TRBJ2-5; TRBD1 or TRBD2 may be the D gene (6 bases each). CDR1 and CDR2 from the germline V gene are LGHNA and YSLEER. CDR3 length: 14 residues. V was pared by 0 bases and J by 3 bases, with 8 bases between. CDR3 residues: CASSQDRGEETQYF. The DNA for the CDR3 is TGCGCCAGCAGCCAAGATAGGGGGGAAGAGACCCAGTACTTC.

The chain recombines TRBV10-3 with TRBJ2-7; the match to TRBD2 covers 7 bases. Germline CDR1 reads ENHRY; CDR2 reads SYGVKD. V trimming: 4 bases; J trimming: 0 bases; junction bases outside the gene matches: 0. The CDR3 contains 13 residues. DNA for the CDR3: TGTGCCATCAGTGGGACTAGCTCCTACGAGCAGTACTTC. It specifies CAISGTSSYEQYF.

This clonotype has only a few counts. The chain employs TRBV7-2 and TRBJ2-3; D is uncertain. V gave up 1 base and J gave up 0 bases, with 11 bases separating them. Per the germline V gene, CDR1 is SGHTA and CDR2 is FQGNSA. The CDR3 extends over 16 amino acids. For the CDR3, the DNA is TGTGCCAGCAGCTTAGTTCGGAGCGCTAGCACAGATACGCAGTATTTT. Protein: CASSLVRSASTDTQYF. Based on the CDR3 plus reference TRBV7-2 and TRBJ2-3, the full variable domain is GAGVSQSPSNKVTEKGKDVELRCDPISGHTALYWYRQSLGQGLEFLIYFQGNSAPDKSGLPSDRFSAERTGGSVSTLTIQRTQQEDSAVYLCASSLVRSASTDTQYFGPGTRLTVL.

The rearrangement links TRBV29-1 to TRBJ1-5, with a tentative D call TRBD1 (5 bases). In germline, CDR1 is SQVTM, CDR2 ANQGSEA. The CDR3 is made up of 12 amino acids. V dropped 2 bases and J dropped 10 bases, with 12 bases sitting between them. In DNA form, the CDR3 reads TGCAGCGTTGAACAGGGCTCTGGCCCCCAGCATTTT. It yields the protein CSVEQGSGPQHF.

The V gene is TRBV12-3 or TRBV12-4, the J gene TRBJ2-1; D not certain. V gave up 6 bases and J gave up 5 bases, with 11 bases separating them. CDR3 length: 13 amino acids. The CDR3 reads CASSGWDHNEQFF. The CDR3 DNA sequence: TGTGCCAGCAGCGGGTGGGATCACAATGAGCAGTTCTTC.

At least ten counts were recorded for this clonotype. The rearrangement uses TRBV12-3 or TRBV12-4 and TRBJ2-1; 8 bases line up with TRBD2. The CDR3 runs to 13 residues. V gave up 7 bases and J gave up 6 bases; unmatched junction bases: 5. The CDR3 spells CASTQREFNEQFF. The CDR3 nucleotides are TGTGCCAGCACCCAGCGGGAGTTCAATGAGCAGTTCTTC.

V and J are TRBV9 and TRBJ2-6; D is uncertain. Germline V lookup: CDR1 SGDLS, CDR2 YYNGEE. V was pared by 0 bases and J by 0 bases, with 10 bases between. This CDR3 contains 17 residues. CDR3 DNA sequence: TGTGCCAGCAGCGTAGATCGTACCGGCTCTGGGGCCAACGTCCTGACTTTC. Residues: CASSVDRTGSGANVLTF.

V usage is TRBV15 and J usage is TRBJ2-1; 7 positions agree with TRBD1. Germline V gives CDR1 LNHNV, CDR2 YYDKDF (reference sequence). The CDR3 runs 16 residues. Trimming removed 0 bases from V and 0 bases from J; junction bases left unmatched: 2. CDR3 in amino acids: CATSRDPGGSYNEQFF. In nucleotides, the CDR3 is TGTGCCACCAGCAGAGATCCAGGGGGCTCCTACAATGAGCAGTTCTTC.

The V call is TRBV5-1, the J call TRBJ2-3; TRBD2 matches at 7 bases. Germline trimming cut 3 bases from V and 1 base from J; bases unmatched to any gene: 11. Germline CDR1 is SGHRS and CDR2 is YFSETQ. This CDR3 has 17 residues. The CDR3 nucleotides read TGCGCCAGCAGCTACGGGGGAGGACTAGGGGGCACAGATACGCAGTATTTT. The encoded protein is CASSYGGGLGGTDTQYF. Full variable domain (remainder filled in from reference TRBV5-1 and TRBJ2-3): KAGVTQTPRYLIKTRGQQVTLSCSPISGHRSVSWYQQTPGQGLQFLFEYFSETQRNKGNFPGRFSGRQFSNSRSEMNVSTLELGDSALYLCASSYGGGLGGTDTQYFGPGTRLTVL.

The chain joins TRBV7-9 to TRBJ1-1; maybe TRBD1 (5 bases). V was trimmed by 5 bases and J by 1 base, leaving 14 bases between them. This CDR3 is 15 amino acids long. Germline loops: CDR1 SEHNR, CDR2 FQNEAQ (reference sequence). The DNA of the CDR3 is TGTGCCAGCAGCCCTCGGGACTTACCGAACACTGAAGCTTTCTTT. Amino acid sequence: CASSPRDLPNTEAFF.

This chain connects TRBV20-1 to TRBJ1-4, with a weak D call TRBD1 (5 bases). Germline CDR1 reads DFQATT; CDR2 reads SNEGSKA (reference sequence). The CDR3 consists of 15 residues. Trimming cost V 4 bases and J 1 base, with 13 bases left between them. CDR3 bases: TGCAGTGCTAACCCGGCAGGGTTAACTAATGAAAAACTGTTTTTT. It encodes CSANPAGLTNEKLFF.

The gene calls are TRBV2 and TRBJ1-4, with D tentatively TRBD1 (6 bases). The CDR3 is 14 residues long. From germline, CDR1 is SNHLY and CDR2 FYNNEI. V shed 6 bases and J shed 6 bases, with 14 bases lying between them. The chain's CDR3 is CASSGRGMDEKLFF. The CDR3 DNA sequence: TGTGCCAGCAGCGGCAGGGGAATGGATGAAAAACTGTTTTTT.

This clonotype was seen ten or more times. The V gene is TRBV6-2 or TRBV6-3, the J gene TRBJ2-1; D is ambiguous. The CDR3 consists of 13 residues. V lost 0 bases and J lost 5, with 5 bases in between. Germline CDR1 MNHEY, CDR2 SVGEGT. The CDR3 protein is CASSYSQNNEQFF. The CDR3 bases are TGTGCCAGCAGTTACTCGCAGAACAATGAGCAGTTCTTC.

This clonotype came up a few times. The rearrangement joins TRBV7-9 to TRBJ2-3; possibly TRBD2 for D (6 bases). There are 14 residues in the CDR3. Trimming stripped 8 bases from V and 0 bases from J, with 12 bases between. Germline V gene lookup returns CDR1 SEHNR and CDR2 FQNEAQ (reference sequence). This CDR3 reads CASSIRESTDTQYF. The DNA of the CDR3 is TGTGCCAGCTCGATACGGGAGAGCACAGATACGCAGTATTTT.

This clonotype has more than one count but fewer than ten. V gene TRBV7-9 combines with J gene TRBJ1-6, with 7 bases identical to TRBD1. V was clipped by 5 bases and J by 7 bases; unmatched bases: 8. The CDR3 loop spans 15 amino acids. The germline V gene has CDR1 SEHNR and CDR2 FQNEAQ (reference sequence). The CDR3, as DNA: TGTGCCAGCAGCGCACGACAGGGTTTCAATTCACCCCTCCACTTT. The encoded protein is CASSARQGFNSPLHF.

V usage is TRBV7-9 and J usage is TRBJ2-2, with D perhaps assigned TRBD1 or TRBD2 (5 bases each). This CDR3 is built from 16 residues. CDR1 SEHNR and CDR2 FQNEAQ come from the germline V gene (reference sequence). The V end lost 3 bases, the J end lost 3 bases, and 14 bases lay between the germline ends. The CDR3 bases are TGTGCCAGCAGCTTCCTGGGACCGACGGACACCGGGGAGCTGTTTTTT. Its translation: CASSFLGPTDTGELFF.

The chain couples TRBV18 to TRBJ2-1, with no clear D. The CDR3 contains 13 residues. Germline values: CDR1 KGHSH, CDR2 LQKENI. The V gene lost 3 bases and the J gene lost 9 bases, with 12 bases spanning the gap. The CDR3 nucleotides are TGTGCCAGCTCACCCGCGCCCGACGTTGAGCAGTTCTTC. Translated: CASSPAPDVEQFF. The complete variable domain, with remaining parts taken from reference TRBV18 and TRBJ2-1, reads NAGVMQNPRHLVRRRGQEARLRCSPMKGHSHVYWYRQLPEEGLKFMVYLQKENIIDESGMPKERFSAEFPKEGPSILRIQQVVRGDSAAYFCASSPAPDVEQFFGPGTRLTVL.

The chain joins TRBV5-1 to TRBJ2-7, with 9 positions matching TRBD2. Trimming cost V 4 bases and J 5 bases; bases outside gene matches: 10. The CDR3 length is 15 residues. The germline V gene has CDR1 SGHRS and CDR2 YFSETQ. CDR3 region: CASSDRLAAPDEQYF. The CDR3 nucleotides are TGCGCCAGCAGCGACCGACTAGCGGCCCCCGACGAGCAGTACTTC.